This T cell receptor (beta chain) came from a study of blood T cells in healthy people across ages. The study, taken as a whole, reports: No conclusive comparison of naive versus antigen-experienced cells was possible with unsorted PBMCs. Long-lived donors exceeded aged donors in naive CD4+ cells and diversity.

V shed 2 bases and J shed 4 bases, with 7 bases lying between them. The CDR3 contains 13 residues. A J-beta primer mix and a sample-barcoded 5' primer were used in a second PCR of about 7 to 12 cycles. Each CDR3 protein gets one entry after TCRdb re-called the 5' RACE reads with MiXCR. The sample has hundreds of thousands of distinct CDR3 sequences; more than 45% are singletons. Every donor gave 9 to 10 milliliters of peripheral blood. This clonotype was detected only a few times. The antigen is undetermined. This TCR was recovered from a young man in good health. Sequencing was done on a sample of blood. V gene TRBV12-3 or TRBV12-4 combines with J gene TRBJ2-3; the D is unclear. In DNA, the CDR3 is TGTGCCAGCAGTTTATGGTCGGCAGATACGCAGTATTTT. This translates into CASSLWSADTQYF.